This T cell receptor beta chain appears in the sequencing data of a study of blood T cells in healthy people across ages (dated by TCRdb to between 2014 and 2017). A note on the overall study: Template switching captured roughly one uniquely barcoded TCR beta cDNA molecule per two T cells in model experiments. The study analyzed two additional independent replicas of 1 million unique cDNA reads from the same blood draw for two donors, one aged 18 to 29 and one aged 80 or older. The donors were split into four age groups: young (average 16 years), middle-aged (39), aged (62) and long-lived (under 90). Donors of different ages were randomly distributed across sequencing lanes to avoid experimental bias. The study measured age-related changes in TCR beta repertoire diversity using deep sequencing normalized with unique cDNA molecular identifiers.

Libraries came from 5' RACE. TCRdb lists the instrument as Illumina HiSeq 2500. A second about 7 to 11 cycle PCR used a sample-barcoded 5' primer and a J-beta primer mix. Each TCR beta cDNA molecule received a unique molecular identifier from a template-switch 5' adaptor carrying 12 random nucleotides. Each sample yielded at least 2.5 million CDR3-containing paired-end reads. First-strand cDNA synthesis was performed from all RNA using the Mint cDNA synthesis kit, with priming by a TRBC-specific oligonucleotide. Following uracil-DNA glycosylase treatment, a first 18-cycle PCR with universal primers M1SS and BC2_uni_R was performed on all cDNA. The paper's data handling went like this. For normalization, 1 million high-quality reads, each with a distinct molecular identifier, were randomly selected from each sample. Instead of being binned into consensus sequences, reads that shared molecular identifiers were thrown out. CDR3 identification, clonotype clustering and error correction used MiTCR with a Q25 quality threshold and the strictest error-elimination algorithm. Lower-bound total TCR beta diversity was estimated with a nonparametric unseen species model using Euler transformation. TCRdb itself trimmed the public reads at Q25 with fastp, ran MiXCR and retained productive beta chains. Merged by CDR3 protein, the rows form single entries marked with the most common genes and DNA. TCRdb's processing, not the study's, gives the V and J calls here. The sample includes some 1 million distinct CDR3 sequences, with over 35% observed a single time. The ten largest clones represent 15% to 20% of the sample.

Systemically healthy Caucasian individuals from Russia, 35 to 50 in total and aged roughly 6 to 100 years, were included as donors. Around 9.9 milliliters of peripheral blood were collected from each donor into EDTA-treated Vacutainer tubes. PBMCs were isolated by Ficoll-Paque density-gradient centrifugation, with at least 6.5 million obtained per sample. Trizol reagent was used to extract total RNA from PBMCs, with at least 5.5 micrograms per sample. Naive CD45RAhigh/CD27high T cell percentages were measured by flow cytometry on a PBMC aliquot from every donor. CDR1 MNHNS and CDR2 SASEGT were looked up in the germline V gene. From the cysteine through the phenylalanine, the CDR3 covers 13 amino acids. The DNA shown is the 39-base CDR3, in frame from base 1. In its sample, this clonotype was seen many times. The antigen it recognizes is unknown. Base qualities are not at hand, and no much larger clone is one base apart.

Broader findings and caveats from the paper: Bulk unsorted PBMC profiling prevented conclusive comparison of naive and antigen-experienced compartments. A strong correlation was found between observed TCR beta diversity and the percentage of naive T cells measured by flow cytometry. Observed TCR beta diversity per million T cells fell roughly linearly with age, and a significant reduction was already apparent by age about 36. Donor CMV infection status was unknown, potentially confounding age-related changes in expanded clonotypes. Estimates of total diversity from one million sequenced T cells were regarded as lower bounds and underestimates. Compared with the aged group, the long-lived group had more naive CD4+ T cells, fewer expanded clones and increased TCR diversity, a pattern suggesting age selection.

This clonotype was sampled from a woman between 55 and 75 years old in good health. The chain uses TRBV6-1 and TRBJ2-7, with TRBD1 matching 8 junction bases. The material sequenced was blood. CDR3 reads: CALGQGGSYEQYF. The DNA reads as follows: TGTGCTCTAGGACAGGGAGGTTCCTACGAGCAGTACTTC.